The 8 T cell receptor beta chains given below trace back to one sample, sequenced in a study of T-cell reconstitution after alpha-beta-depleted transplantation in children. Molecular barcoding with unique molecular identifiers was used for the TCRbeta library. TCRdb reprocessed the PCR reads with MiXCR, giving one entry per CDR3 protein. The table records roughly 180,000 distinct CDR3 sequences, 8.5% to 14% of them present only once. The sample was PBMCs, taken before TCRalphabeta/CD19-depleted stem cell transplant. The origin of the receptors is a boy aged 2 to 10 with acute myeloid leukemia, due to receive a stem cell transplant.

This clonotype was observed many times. The CDR3 DNA follows: TGTGCCAGCAGCCCCGGGGCCCAGGCAGATCAGCCCCAGCATTTT. As protein: CASSPGAQADQPQHF. The rearrangement uses TRBV11-2 and TRBJ1-5, with a weak D call TRBD1 (5 bases). Germline V gene data show CDR1 as SGHAT and CDR2 as FQNNGV. The CDR3 extends over 15 amino acids. V dropped 5 bases and J dropped 5 bases, with 16 bases sitting between them.

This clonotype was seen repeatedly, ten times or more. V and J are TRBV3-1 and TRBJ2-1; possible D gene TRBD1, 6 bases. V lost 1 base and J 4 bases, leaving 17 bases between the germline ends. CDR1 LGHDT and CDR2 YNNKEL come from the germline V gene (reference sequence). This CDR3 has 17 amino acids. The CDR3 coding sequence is TGTGCCAGCAGCCAAGGGTTAACGGGACATTTATACAATGAGCAGTTCTTC. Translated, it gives CASSQGLTGHLYNEQFF.

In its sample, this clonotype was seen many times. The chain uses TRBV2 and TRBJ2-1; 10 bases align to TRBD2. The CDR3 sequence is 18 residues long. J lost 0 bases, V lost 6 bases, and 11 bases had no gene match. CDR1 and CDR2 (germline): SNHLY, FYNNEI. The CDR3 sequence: CASSLTSGKGYSYNEQFF. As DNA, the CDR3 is TGTGCCAGCAGCCTCACTAGCGGGAAGGGTTACTCCTACAATGAGCAGTTCTTC.

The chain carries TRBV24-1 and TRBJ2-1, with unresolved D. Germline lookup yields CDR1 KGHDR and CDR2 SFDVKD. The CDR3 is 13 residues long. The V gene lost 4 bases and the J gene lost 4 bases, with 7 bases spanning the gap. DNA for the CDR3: TGTGCCACCAGTGAACTTTATTACAATGAGCAGTTCTTC. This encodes CATSELYYNEQFF.

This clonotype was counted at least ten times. The CDR3 is CATITSNEQFF. CDR3 bases: TGTGCCACGATAACTAGCAATGAGCAGTTCTTC. The V gene is TRBV27, the J gene TRBJ2-1; D might be TRBD2 (5 bases). The V end lost 10 bases, the J end lost 6 bases, and 10 bases lay between the germline ends. Germline CDR1 is MNHEY and CDR2 is SMNVEV (reference sequence). This CDR3 has 11 amino acids.

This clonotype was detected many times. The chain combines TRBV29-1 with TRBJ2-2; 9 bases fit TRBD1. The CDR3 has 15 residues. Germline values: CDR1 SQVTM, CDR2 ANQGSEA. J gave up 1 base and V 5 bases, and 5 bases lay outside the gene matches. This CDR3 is CSVKKGQGNTGELFF. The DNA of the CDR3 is TGCAGCGTTAAAAAGGGACAGGGGAACACCGGGGAGCTGTTTTTT.

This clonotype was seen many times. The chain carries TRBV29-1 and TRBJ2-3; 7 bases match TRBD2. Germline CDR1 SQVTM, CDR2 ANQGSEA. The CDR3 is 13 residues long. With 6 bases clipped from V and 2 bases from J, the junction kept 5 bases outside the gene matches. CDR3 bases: TGCAGCGTGGCCGGGACTACCACAGATACGCAGTATTTT. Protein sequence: CSVAGTTTDTQYF.

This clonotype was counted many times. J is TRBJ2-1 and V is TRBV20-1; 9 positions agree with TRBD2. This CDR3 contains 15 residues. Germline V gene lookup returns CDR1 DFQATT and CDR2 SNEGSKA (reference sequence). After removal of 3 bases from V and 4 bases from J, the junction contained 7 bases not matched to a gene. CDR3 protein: CSASYWSGGYNEQFF. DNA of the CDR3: TGCAGTGCTAGTTATTGGAGCGGGGGGTACAATGAGCAGTTCTTC.